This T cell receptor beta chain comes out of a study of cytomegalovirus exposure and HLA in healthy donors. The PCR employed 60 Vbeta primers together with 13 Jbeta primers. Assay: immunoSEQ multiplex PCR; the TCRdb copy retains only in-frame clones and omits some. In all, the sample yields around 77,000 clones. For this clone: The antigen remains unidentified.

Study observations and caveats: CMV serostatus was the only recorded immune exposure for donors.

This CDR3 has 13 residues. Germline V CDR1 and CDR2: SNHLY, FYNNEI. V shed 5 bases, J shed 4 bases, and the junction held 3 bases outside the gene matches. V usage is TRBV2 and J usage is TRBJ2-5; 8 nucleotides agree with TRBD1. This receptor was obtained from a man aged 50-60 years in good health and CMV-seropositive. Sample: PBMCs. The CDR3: CASSSRGRETQYF. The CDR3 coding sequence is TGTGCCAGCAGTTCCAGGGGGCGAGAGACCCAGTACTTC.